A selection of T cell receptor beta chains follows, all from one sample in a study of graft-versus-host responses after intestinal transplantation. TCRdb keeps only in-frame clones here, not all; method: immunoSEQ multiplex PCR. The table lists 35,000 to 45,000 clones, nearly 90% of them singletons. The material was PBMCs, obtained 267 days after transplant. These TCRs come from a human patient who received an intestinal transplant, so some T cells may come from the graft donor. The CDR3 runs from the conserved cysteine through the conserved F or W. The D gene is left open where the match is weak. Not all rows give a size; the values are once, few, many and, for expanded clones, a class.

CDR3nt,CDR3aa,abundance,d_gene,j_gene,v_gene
TGTGCCACCAGCAGAGGTGCTCGGTTCGACTATGGCTACACCTTC,CATSRGARFDYGYTF,-,-,TRBJ1-2,TRBV15
TGTGCCAGAAGCCAGTACAGGTTATCACCGGCCCTGGGAAACACCATATATTTT,CARSQYRLSPALGNTIYF,-,-,TRBJ1-3,TRBV5-3
TGTGCCAGCAACCGGGTAGGCACAGATACGCAGTATTTT,CASNRVGTDTQYF,-,-,TRBJ2-3,TRBV27
TGCGCCAGCAGCTTGGAGGCGGGGGCTAGCACAGATACGCAGTATTTT,CASSLEAGASTDTQYF,-,-,TRBJ2-3,TRBV5-1
TGTGCCAGCAGTCAACAGGGGGCGAACACAGATACGCAGTATTTT,CASSQQGANTDTQYF,few,TRBD1,TRBJ2-3,TRBV5-4
TGTGCCACCCGACAGGGGGCGTCGAACACTGAAGCTTTCTTT,CATRQGASNTEAFF,-,TRBD1,TRBJ1-1,TRBV7-9
TGTGCCTGGTGGGGAAACAGCCCTTATGGCTACACCTTC,CAWWGNSPYGYTF,-,-,TRBJ1-2,TRBV30
TGTGCCAGCAGCCACCATCTATCGGGGCCCTTCACAGATACGCAGTATTTT,CASSHHLSGPFTDTQYF,-,-,TRBJ2-3,TRBV14
TGTGCCAGCAGTTACAGTCGGGGCGCCGGGGAGCTGTTTTTT,CASSYSRGAGELFF,-,-,TRBJ2-2,TRBV6-6
TGTGCCAGTAGTATCCAGGGGGGGACTGAAGCTTTCTTT,CASSIQGGTEAFF,-,TRBD1,TRBJ1-1,TRBV19
TGTGCCAGCAGAAGCGGGGGGATTAGCACAGATACGCAGTATTTT,CASRSGGISTDTQYF,-,TRBD2,TRBJ2-3,TRBV2
TGTGCCAGCAGTTCGGGACGGCACACTGAAGCTTTCTTT,CASSSGRHTEAFF,-,-,TRBJ1-1,TRBV6-6
TGTGCCTGGGGAAACAGGGGTCGGACGCAGTATTTT,CAWGNRGRTQYF,-,TRBD1,TRBJ2-3,TRBV30
TGTGCCAGCAGCGTAGACCCAGGGGCCTCCTACGAGCAGTACTTC,CASSVDPGASYEQYF,-,-,TRBJ2-7,TRBV9
TGTGCCTGGGAAGTCCCAGGGGAGTACGAGCAGTACTTC,CAWEVPGEYEQYF,-,-,TRBJ2-7,TRBV30
TGTGCCAGCAGCCCAGGGACGACTGAAGCTTTCTTT,CASSPGTTEAFF,-,-,TRBJ1-1,TRBV7-3
TGTGCCAGTAGTATGAACAGTTTCTATGGCTACACCTTC,CASSMNSFYGYTF,-,-,TRBJ1-2,TRBV19
TGCGCCAGCAGCCAAACGACGGGGGGCTCACAGACCGGGGAGCTGTTTTTT,CASSQTTGGSQTGELFF,-,-,TRBJ2-2,TRBV4-1
TGTGCCAGCAGCCAAGAGGGACAGCTCACAGATACGCAGTATTTT,CASSQEGQLTDTQYF,-,TRBD1,TRBJ2-3,TRBV14
TGTGCCACACAAGACAGGGGGAACACTGAAGCTTTCTTT,CATQDRGNTEAFF,-,TRBD1,TRBJ1-1,TRBV7-9